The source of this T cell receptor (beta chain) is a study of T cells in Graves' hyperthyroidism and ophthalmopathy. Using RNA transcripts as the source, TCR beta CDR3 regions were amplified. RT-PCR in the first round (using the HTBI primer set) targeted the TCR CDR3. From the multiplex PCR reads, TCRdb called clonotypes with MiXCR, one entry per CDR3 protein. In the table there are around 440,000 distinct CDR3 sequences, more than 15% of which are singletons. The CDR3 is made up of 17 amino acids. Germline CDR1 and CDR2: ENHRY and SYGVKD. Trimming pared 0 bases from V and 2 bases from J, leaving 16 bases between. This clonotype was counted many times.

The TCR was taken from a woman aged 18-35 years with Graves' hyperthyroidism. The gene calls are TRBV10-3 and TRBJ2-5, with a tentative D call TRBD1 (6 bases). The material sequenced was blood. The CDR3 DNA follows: TGTGCCATCAGTGAGTCAAGTAGGGACACGAATCAAGAGACCCAGTACTTC. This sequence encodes CAISESSRDTNQETQYF.